Reported below is one T cell receptor beta chain. Its antigen is not known. The CDR3 runs to 17 residues. Germline trimming cut 1 base from V and 4 bases from J; bases unmatched to any gene: 10. In germline, CDR1 is SGHRS, CDR2 YFSETQ. This record belongs to a study of PD-1 blockade in mismatch repair-deficient tumors. Whole-study context: All were previously treated, progressing patients with 12 mismatch repair-deficient cancer types. Findings of the study overall: Tumor-resident clones, often undetectable pretreatment in blood, expanded then contracted after pembrolizumab.

All patients were mismatch repair deficient, assessed by either PCR or immunohistochemistry. Here immunoSEQ multiplex PCR was the method, and the copy in TCRdb shows in-frame clones only, minus some. The table lists around 100,000 clones, around 80% of them singletons. The sequences come from peripheral blood, collected just over 59 weeks after starting pembrolizumab. The V and J genes are TRBV5-1 and TRBJ1-3; 8 bases line up with TRBD1. The receptor was derived from an adult with mismatch repair-deficient cancer. CDR3 sequence reads: CASSLSSVTGAGNTIYF. CDR3 bases: TGCGCCAGCAGCTTGTCTTCAGTGACAGGGGCCGGAAACACCATATATTTT.